One and the same sample provided the 22 T cell receptor beta chains below, sequenced in a study of blood T cell repertoires in COVID-19. TCRdb keeps only in-frame clones here, not all; method: immunoSEQ multiplex PCR. Of 240,000 or so clones detected, approximately 83% appear once; the ten largest clones hold roughly a tenth. The sequencing input was peripheral blood. The source of these receptors is an elderly woman with acute or convalescent COVID-19.

The chain couples TRBV9 to TRBJ1-6; 8 nucleotides match TRBD1. This CDR3 is built from 15 residues. The trim removed 0 bases at V and 5 bases at J, leaving 1 base unmatched. Germline assignment: CDR1 SGDLS and CDR2 YYNGEE. CDR3 DNA sequence: TGTGCCAGCAGCGTAGAGGACAGGGATAATTCACCCCTCCACTTT. Translated: CASSVEDRDNSPLHF.

The rearrangement joins TRBV11-2 to TRBJ2-7, with 10 bases fitting TRBD1. The V and J ends lost 6 bases and 7 bases, in that order; junction bases with no gene match: 12. This CDR3 region has 15 residues. Germline values: CDR1 SGHAT, CDR2 FQNNGV. The CDR3 sequence is CASSSGGTGVIEQYF. Here the CDR3 DNA reads TGTGCCAGCAGTTCAGGCGGGACAGGGGTGATTGAGCAGTACTTC.

The gene calls are TRBV3-1 (or the pseudogene TRBV3-2) and TRBJ1-3, with D hard to call. Germline CDR1 is LGHDT and CDR2 is YNNKEL (reference sequence). Trimming stripped 2 bases from V and 0 bases from J, with 8 bases between. This CDR3 has 15 residues. This chain's CDR3 is CASSQPGVSGNTIYF. The CDR3 region has the DNA TGTGCCAGCAGCCAACCAGGCGTCTCTGGAAACACCATATATTTT.

This CDR3 reads CASSEAGARETQYF. In DNA, the CDR3 is TGTGCCAGCAGTGAAGCGGGGGCCAGAGAGACCCAGTACTTC. The V gene is TRBV2, the J gene TRBJ2-5, with D tentatively TRBD1 (6 bases). The CDR3 runs 14 residues. V dropped 0 bases and J dropped 4 bases, with 9 bases sitting between them. The germline CDR1 and CDR2 sequences are SNHLY and FYNNEI.

The V call is TRBV29-1, the J call TRBJ1-2; D perhaps matches TRBD1 (6 bases). Germline lookup yields CDR1 SQVTM and CDR2 ANQGSEA. There are 13 residues in the CDR3. Trimming pared 6 bases from V and 0 bases from J, leaving 11 bases between. CDR3 nucleotide sequence: TGCAGCGTCGCACAGGGAGCTAACTATGGCTACACCTTC. Amino acids: CSVAQGANYGYTF.

The chain has TRBV19 and TRBJ2-2; TRBD1 agrees at 12 bases. V was clipped by 7 bases and J by 6 bases; unmatched bases: 6. Germline loops: CDR1 LNHDA, CDR2 SQIVND (reference sequence). CDR3 size: 15 residues. The CDR3 loop is CASITGQGASGELFF. CDR3 nucleotides: TGTGCCAGTATAACGGGACAGGGGGCATCCGGGGAGCTGTTTTTT.

This chain links TRBV5-4 with TRBJ1-1; D might be TRBD1 (5 bases). V was pared by 0 bases and J by 0 bases, with 6 bases between. The CDR3 loop spans 14 amino acids. The V gene's germline CDR1 is SGHNT and CDR2 YYREEE (reference sequence). CDR3 sequence reads: CASSLEQVNTEAFF. As DNA, the CDR3 is TGTGCCAGCAGCTTGGAACAGGTGAACACTGAAGCTTTCTTT.

V usage is TRBV28 and J usage is TRBJ1-5; TRBD1 is a possible D gene (6 bases). Germline values: CDR1 MDHEN, CDR2 SYDVKM. CDR3 length: 16 amino acids. V lost 5 bases, J lost 3 bases, and 17 bases lay in between. The CDR3 DNA is TGTGCCAGCAGTCATCGCGGGGGCGGGCCCAATCAGCCCCAGCATTTT. Translated: CASSHRGGGPNQPQHF.

The chain recombines TRBV19 with TRBJ1-5; perhaps TRBD1 as D (5 bases). Germline values: CDR1 LNHDA, CDR2 SQIVND (reference sequence). The CDR3 sequence is 15 residues long. Deletions cut 7 bases from V and 2 bases from J, with 15 bases between. CDR3 in amino acids: CASTPGGGGNQPQHF. CDR3 DNA sequence: TGTGCCAGTACCCCCGGGGGAGGAGGCAATCAGCCCCAGCATTTT.

The rearrangement uses TRBV7-8 and TRBJ2-3; TRBD2 agrees at 9 bases. V shed 1 base, J shed 7 bases, and the junction held 6 bases outside the gene matches. This CDR3 region has 15 residues. Looked up from germline, CDR1 is SGHVS and CDR2 is FQNEAQ. The CDR3 DNA reads as TGTGCCAGCAGCTTAGTTGTTAGCGGGGGTAATACGCAGTATTTT. This encodes CASSLVVSGGNTQYF.

CDR3 amino acids: CASSRTVSYEQYF. CDR3 sequence (DNA): TGTGCCAGTAGCAGGACAGTTTCCTACGAGCAGTACTTC. The chain uses TRBV19 and TRBJ2-7; a possible D gene is TRBD1 (6 bases). The germline V gene encodes CDR1 LNHDA and CDR2 SQIVND (reference sequence). V was clipped by 6 bases and J by 1 base, with 10 bases between them. The CDR3 is 13 amino acids.

The V call is TRBV28, the J call TRBJ1-3; unclear D gene. V was clipped by 2 bases and J by 0 bases, with 5 bases between them. In germline, CDR1 is MDHEN, CDR2 SYDVKM. The CDR3 is 14 residues long. This CDR3 reads CASSLVSSGNTIYF. Here the CDR3 DNA reads TGTGCCAGCAGTTTAGTGAGCTCTGGAAACACCATATATTTT.

V usage is TRBV7-2 and J usage is TRBJ1-6, with D perhaps matching TRBD1 (6 bases). The CDR3 has 13 amino acids. Germline CDR1 reads SGHTA; CDR2 reads FQGNSA. Trimming stripped 5 bases from V and 9 bases from J, with 11 bases between. This chain's CDR3 is CASSPRGASPLHF. The CDR3 DNA reads TGTGCCAGCAGCCCACGGGGGGCTTCACCCCTCCACTTT.

The chain couples TRBV5-1 to TRBJ2-2; tentative D call: TRBD1 (5 bases). Looked up from germline, CDR1 is SGHRS and CDR2 is YFSETQ. The CDR3 length is 14 residues. V lost 6 bases, J lost 2 bases, and 11 bases lay in between. The CDR3 bases are TGCGCCAGCACGGAAAGGGGAAACACCGGGGAGCTGTTTTTT. Protein product: CASTERGNTGELFF.

The rearrangement joins TRBV11-2 to TRBJ2-1; no definite D call. CDR1 SGHAT and CDR2 FQNNGV come from the germline V gene. The CDR3 totals 16 residues. The germline V and J ends were trimmed by 5 bases and 0 bases, with 14 bases remaining between them. CDR3 sequence: CASSPLYSGSYNEQFF. The CDR3 region has the DNA TGTGCCAGCAGCCCTTTGTACTCGGGCTCCTACAATGAGCAGTTCTTC.

With regard to this clone: Additional DNA sequences in this sample encode the identical CDR3. V and J are TRBV6-5 and TRBJ2-7, with TRBD2 identical over 7 bases. Germline loops: CDR1 MNHEY, CDR2 SVGAGI. V was clipped by 2 bases and J by 4 bases; unmatched bases: 2. The CDR3 runs 13 residues. CDR3 residues: CASSYPGGYEQYF. The DNA of the CDR3 is TGTGCCAGCAGTTACCCCGGGGGGTACGAGCAGTACTTC.

CDR3 nucleotide sequence: TGTGCCTGGAGTTCTCAGGGGATCAGCACAGATACGCAGTATTTT. The encoded protein is CAWSSQGISTDTQYF. The chain recombines TRBV30 with TRBJ2-3; maybe TRBD1 (6 bases). V gave up 2 bases and J gave up 0 bases, with 12 bases separating them. The germline V gene encodes CDR1 GTSNPN and CDR2 SVGIG (reference sequence). The CDR3 has 15 residues.

This clone was detected only a few times. This rearrangement joins TRBV5-4 to TRBJ2-3; 8 nucleotides agree with TRBD1. CDR1 is SGHNT, CDR2 YYREEE, per germline (reference sequence). The CDR3 loop spans 13 amino acids. Trimming removed 5 bases from V and 4 bases from J; junction bases left unmatched: 3. In DNA form, the CDR3 reads TGTGCCAGCAGTTGGACAGGGTCAGATACGCAGTATTTT. Amino acids: CASSWTGSDTQYF.

The J gene is TRBJ2-1, the V gene TRBV2, with no clear D. The V end was cut by 8 bases, the J end by 5 bases, with 4 bases between. CDR1 is SNHLY, CDR2 FYNNEI, per germline. This CDR3 has 10 amino acids. CDR3 nucleotides: TGTGCCAGCTATAACAATGAGCAGTTCTTC. Protein: CASYNNEQFF.

The chain combines TRBV11-2 with TRBJ1-1; TRBD1 matches 8 bases. Germline lookup yields CDR1 SGHAT and CDR2 FQNNGV. The CDR3 is 16 amino acids. V was pared by 2 bases and J by 1 base, with 6 bases of the junction left unmatched. The CDR3 DNA reads as TGTGCCAGCAGCTTACGGACAGGGCGAAGGAACACTGAAGCTTTCTTT. Translated: CASSLRTGRRNTEAFF.

The table lists this clone with a few counts. The chain links TRBV3-1 (or the pseudogene TRBV3-2) to TRBJ2-3; the match to TRBD2 covers 15 bases. Trimming took 4 bases from V and 1 from J; bases not matched to a gene: 6. Germline lookup yields CDR1 LGHDT and CDR2 YNNKEL (reference sequence). CDR3 length equals 18 residues. The CDR3 sequence: CASSLGLAGGAGTDTQYF. In DNA, the CDR3 is TGTGCCAGCAGCCTTGGACTAGCGGGGGGGGCTGGCACAGATACGCAGTATTTT.

This CDR3 reads CASSQNGDTEAFF. CDR3 coding DNA: TGTGCCAGCTCACAGAACGGGGACACTGAAGCTTTCTTT. The V and J genes are TRBV18 and TRBJ1-1, with D unresolved. This CDR3 comprises 13 residues. The germline V and J ends were trimmed by 4 bases and 3 bases, with 9 bases remaining between them. Germline lookup yields CDR1 KGHSH and CDR2 LQKENI.